Below are 5 T cell receptor beta chains sequenced from a single sample in a study of T-cell reconstitution after alpha-beta-depleted transplantation in children. This sample's TCRbeta library carried unique molecular identifier barcodes. TCRdb independently ran MiXCR on the PCR reads; one entry per CDR3 protein. Of more than 150,000 distinct CDR3 sequences in the sample, about 6.4% were seen once. Sequenced here: PBMCs from the stem cell graft donor, sampled from the stem cell graft. The receptor set was obtained from a human donor who donated a stem cell graft to a child with Wiskott-Aldrich syndrome.

This clonotype has at least ten counts. This chain links TRBV6-5 with TRBJ1-1, with D hard to call. The V gene lost 1 base and the J gene lost 0 bases, with 9 bases spanning the gap. Looked up from germline, CDR1 is MNHEY and CDR2 is SVGAGI. The CDR3 loop spans 15 amino acids. As DNA, the CDR3 is TGTGCCAGCAGTTACTTTGACGGCCTGAACACTGAAGCTTTCTTT. It is translated as CASSYFDGLNTEAFF.

This clonotype was counted at least ten times. The chain joins TRBV9 to TRBJ2-1; weak D call: TRBD2 (5 bases). V dropped 4 bases and J dropped 2 bases, with 10 bases sitting between them. Germline lookup yields CDR1 SGDLS and CDR2 YYNGEE. This CDR3 spans 14 amino acids. The CDR3 nucleotides are TGTGCCAGCAGCCCCAGCGGAACCTACAATGAGCAGTTCTTC. Residues: CASSPSGTYNEQFF.

The rearrangement links TRBV5-6 to TRBJ1-1; tentative D call: TRBD1 (5 bases). The ends were cut back, 4 bases at V and 3 bases at J, with 16 bases in the middle. This CDR3 has 15 residues. CDR1 is SGHDT and CDR2 is YYEEEE in the germline V gene. CDR3 bases: TGTGCCAGCAGCCCACCCCAGGGATATGACACTGAAGCTTTCTTT. Translation: CASSPPQGYDTEAFF.

This clonotype has at least ten counts. This chain joins TRBV20-1 and TRBJ2-3, with TRBD2 matching over 10 bases. This CDR3 has 16 residues. With 1 base clipped from V and 6 bases from J, the junction kept 10 bases outside the gene matches. CDR1 and CDR2 from the germline V gene are DFQATT and SNEGSKA (reference sequence). CDR3 bases: TGCAGTGCTAGAGCACCTCTAGCGGGAGTAGGTGATACGCAGTATTTT. Protein: CSARAPLAGVGDTQYF.

This clonotype showed up just a few times. J is TRBJ2-5 and V is TRBV10-3, with TRBD1 matching over 7 bases. The CDR3 has 12 amino acids. Germline CDR1 reads ENHRY; CDR2 reads SYGVKD. Trimming cost V 9 bases and J 5 bases; bases outside gene matches: 6. The CDR3, as DNA: TGTGCCATTGGGACGGGACAGGAGACCCAGTACTTC. It translates to CAIGTGQETQYF.